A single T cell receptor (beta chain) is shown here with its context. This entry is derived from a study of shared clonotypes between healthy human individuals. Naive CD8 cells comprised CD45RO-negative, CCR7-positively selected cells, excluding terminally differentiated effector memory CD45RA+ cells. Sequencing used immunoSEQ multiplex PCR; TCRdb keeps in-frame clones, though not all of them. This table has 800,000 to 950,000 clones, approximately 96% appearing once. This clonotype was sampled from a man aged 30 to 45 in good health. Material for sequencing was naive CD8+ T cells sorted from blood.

The CDR3 DNA sequence: TGTGCCAGCAGTTTGGGGAGGTCCCCTAGGTATGGCTACACCTTC. The encoded protein is CASSLGRSPRYGYTF. V is TRBV27 and J is TRBJ1-2; D gene unclear. The V gene lost 3 bases and the J gene lost 5 bases, with 16 bases spanning the gap. This CDR3 is built from 15 residues. Germline values: CDR1 MNHEY, CDR2 SMNVEV (reference sequence).